The 5 T cell receptor beta chains below all came from one sample that was sequenced in a study of human T cells and chemical hapten exposure (dated by TCRdb to 2020 to 2023). The time point label for this specimen denotes: pre-sensitization, week 0. The treatment or condition label here, explained by the study, means: therapeutic diphenylcyclopropenone sensitization with weekly scalp DPC. Receptor libraries were prepared by RACE. The sample was run on a NextSeq 500. The public reads were quality trimmed at Q25 with fastp and then assembled into clones with MiXCR by TCRdb, keeping productive beta chains. Under each unique CDR3 protein, matching rows form one entry showing the most common genes and DNA. The sample yields under 400,000 distinct CDR3 sequences; approximately 5% were counted once. The top ten constitute around 2.6% of the sample. The sample here was whole blood, taken in connection with sensitization to the hapten diphenylcyclopropenone (DPC). The receptors come from a woman in her 50s with alopecia areata. Some clones in this sample may be carry-over from other donors' samples.

This clonotype showed up just a few times. This chain connects TRBV10-3 to TRBJ2-3; 7 nucleotides match TRBD1. The V segment lost 7 bases and the J segment 2 bases; nucleotides outside the gene matches: 9. The CDR3 spans 15 residues. The germline CDR1 and CDR2 sequences are ENHRY and SYGVKD. The CDR3 nucleotides read TGTGCCATCACCACCGGGACAGAATACACAGATACGCAGTATTTT. Protein product: CAITTGTEYTDTQYF.

This clonotype was recorded a few times. CDR3 protein: CASIPSREKYNEQFF. CDR3 bases: TGTGCCAGCATCCCTAGCAGGGAAAAGTACAATGAGCAGTTCTTC. V and J are TRBV5-4 and TRBJ2-1, with D perhaps TRBD1 or TRBD2 (5 bases each). Germline V gene data show CDR1 as SGHNT and CDR2 as YYREEE (reference sequence). CDR3 length: 15 amino acids. Trimming took off 6 bases at V and 4 bases at J, with 17 bases between the two ends.

This clonotype was observed a few times. This chain joins TRBV21-1 and TRBJ1-3. TRBV21-1 is recorded as a pseudogene. This CDR3 has 17 amino acids. CDR3 residues: CASSKIRQKGGSPSIYF. CDR3 sequence (DNA): TGTGCCAGCAGCAAAATTAGGCAGAAAGGAGGTTCCCCATCGATATATTTT.

The chain is built from TRBV20-1 and TRBJ2-7; 9 bases map to TRBD1. This CDR3 has 15 residues. Germline V CDR1 and CDR2: DFQATT, SNEGSKA (reference sequence). V was pared by 0 bases and J by 2 bases, with 5 bases of the junction left unmatched. CDR3 in DNA: TGCAGTGCTAGAGATTCGGGACAGGGCCCCTACGAGCAGTACTTC. Translation: CSARDSGQGPYEQYF.

This chain uses TRBV12-3 or TRBV12-4 with TRBJ2-2; 8 nucleotides line up with TRBD1. The CDR3 is 16 amino acids. V was pared by 5 bases and J by 4 bases, with 9 bases of the junction left unmatched. CDR3: CASSPPQGARTGELFF. As DNA, the CDR3 is TGTGCCAGCAGTCCCCCCCAGGGGGCGCGCACCGGGGAGCTGTTTTTT.